These T cell receptor beta chains were read from a single sample in a study of T cells in Graves' hyperthyroidism and ophthalmopathy. TCRdb analysed the multiplex PCR reads with MiXCR anew, one entry per CDR3 protein. This table holds about 620,000 distinct CDR3 sequences, around 15% found once. The sample consisted of blood. Receptors originate from a woman aged 25 to 39 with Graves' hyperthyroidism. CDR3s include the opening cysteine and the closing phenylalanine or tryptophan. A D gene is named only where the DNA matches it firmly. Size values are once, few and many counts, or a class for expanded clones, and some rows have none.

V	D	size	J	CDR3	DNA
TRBV9	TRBD2	-	TRBJ2-1	CASSGMGLAGDEQFF	TGTGCCAGCAGCGGGATGGGACTAGCGGGAGACGAGCAGTTCTTC
TRBV11-2	TRBD1	many	TRBJ2-1	CASSFGTGYEQFF	TGTGCCAGCAGCTTCGGGACAGGATATGAGCAGTTCTTC
TRBV29-1	-	few	TRBJ1-4	CSVVGQLNEKLFF	TGCAGCGTTGTCGGGCAGCTCAATGAAAAACTGTTTTTT
TRBV28	TRBD1	-	TRBJ2-3	CASSRQGATDTQYF	TGTGCCAGCAGTCGACAGGGGGCCACAGATACGCAGTATTTT
TRBV25-1	TRBD2	few	TRBJ2-1	CASSYHGRGADNEQFF	TGTGCCAGCAGTTACCATGGGAGGGGTGCGGATAATGAGCAGTTCTTC
TRBV5-6	TRBD1	few	TRBJ2-1	CASSYSRDRNQNEQFF	TGTGCCAGCAGCTATTCCCGGGACAGGAATCAAAATGAGCAGTTCTTC
TRBV5-1	TRBD2	-	TRBJ2-1	CASSLTSGISGEQFF	TGCGCCAGCAGCCTGACTAGCGGGATCTCGGGCGAGCAGTTCTTC
TRBV5-1	-	many	TRBJ2-3	CASSLEAGHTDTQYF	TGCGCCAGCAGCTTGGAGGCGGGCCACACAGATACGCAGTATTTT
TRBV20-1	TRBD2	many	TRBJ2-1	CSASTSGRASYNEQFF	TGCAGTGCCTCGACTAGCGGGAGGGCCTCCTACAATGAGCAGTTCTTC
TRBV7-2	-	many	TRBJ1-5	CASRAQVRDQPQHF	TGTGCCAGCAGGGCACAAGTCAGGGATCAGCCCCAGCATTTT
TRBV28	-	many	TRBJ1-2	CASRKGLDGYTF	TGTGCCAGCAGGAAGGGACTAGATGGCTACACCTTC
TRBV27	TRBD1	-	TRBJ1-4	CANSQPGTGNEKLFF	TGTGCCAACAGTCAGCCCGGGACAGGGAATGAAAAACTGTTTTTT
TRBV2	-	many	TRBJ2-3	CASSAQDSRTDTQYF	TGTGCCAGCAGTGCCCAGGACAGCCGCACAGATACGCAGTATTTT
TRBV7-9	TRBD2	-	TRBJ2-5	CASSFGTSGRAVEETQYF	TGTGCCAGCAGCTTCGGGACTAGCGGGAGAGCGGTGGAAGAGACCCAGTACTTC